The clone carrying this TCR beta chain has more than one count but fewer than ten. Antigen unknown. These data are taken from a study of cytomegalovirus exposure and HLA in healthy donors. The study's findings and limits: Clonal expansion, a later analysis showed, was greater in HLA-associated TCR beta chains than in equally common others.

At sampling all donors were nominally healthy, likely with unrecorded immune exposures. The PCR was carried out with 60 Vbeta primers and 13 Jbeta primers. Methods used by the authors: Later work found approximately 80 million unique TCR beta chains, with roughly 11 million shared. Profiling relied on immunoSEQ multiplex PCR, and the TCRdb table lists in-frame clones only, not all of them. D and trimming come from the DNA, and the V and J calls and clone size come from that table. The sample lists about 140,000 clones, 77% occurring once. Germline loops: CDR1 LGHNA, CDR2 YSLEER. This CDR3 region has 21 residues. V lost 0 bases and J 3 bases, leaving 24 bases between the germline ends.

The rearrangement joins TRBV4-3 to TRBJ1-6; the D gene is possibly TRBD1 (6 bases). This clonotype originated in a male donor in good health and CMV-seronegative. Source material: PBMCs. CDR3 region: CASSQDQQGVLMMGYNSPLHF. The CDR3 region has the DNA TGCGCCAGCAGCCAAGACCAACAGGGAGTCCTAATGATGGGCTATAATTCACCCCTCCACTTT.